This T cell receptor (beta chain) stems from a study of cytomegalovirus exposure and HLA in healthy donors. Points from the study as a whole: Sequencing artifact likely explains a cluster of highly shared sequence variants. Later work found most CMV-associated TCR beta chains apparently HLA-restricted.

Concerning this clone itself: Its antigen is unknown.

Vbeta (60) and Jbeta (13) primers were used in the PCR. Generated by immunoSEQ multiplex PCR, the TCRdb table keeps only in-frame clones and is missing some. The sample includes over 150,000 clones, roughly three quarters of them seen just once. The TCR sequence derives from a young man in good health and CMV-seropositive. The material sequenced was PBMCs.

Here the CDR3 reads CASSLRASGTYEQYF. CDR3 bases: TGTGCCAGCAGCTTAAGGGCTAGCGGCACCTACGAGCAGTACTTC. The V gene is TRBV7-6, the J gene TRBJ2-7; 7 bases align to TRBD2. The V gene's germline CDR1 is SGHVS and CDR2 FNYEAQ. The CDR3 runs 15 residues. V was clipped by 2 bases and J by 2 bases; unmatched bases: 6.